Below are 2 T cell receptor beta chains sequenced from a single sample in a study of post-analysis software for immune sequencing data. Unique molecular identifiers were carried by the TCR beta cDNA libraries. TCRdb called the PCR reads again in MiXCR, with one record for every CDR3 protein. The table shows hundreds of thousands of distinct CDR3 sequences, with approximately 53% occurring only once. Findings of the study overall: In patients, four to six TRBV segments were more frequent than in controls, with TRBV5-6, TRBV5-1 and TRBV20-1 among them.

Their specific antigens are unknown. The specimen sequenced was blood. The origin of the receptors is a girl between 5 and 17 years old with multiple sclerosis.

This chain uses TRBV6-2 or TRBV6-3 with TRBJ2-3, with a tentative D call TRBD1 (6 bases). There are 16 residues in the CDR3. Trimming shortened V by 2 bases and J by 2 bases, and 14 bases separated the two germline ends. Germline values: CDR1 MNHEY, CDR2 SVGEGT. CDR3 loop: CASSYLTHRDTDTQYF. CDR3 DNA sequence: TGTGCCAGCAGTTACCTTACGCACAGGGACACAGATACGCAGTATTTT.

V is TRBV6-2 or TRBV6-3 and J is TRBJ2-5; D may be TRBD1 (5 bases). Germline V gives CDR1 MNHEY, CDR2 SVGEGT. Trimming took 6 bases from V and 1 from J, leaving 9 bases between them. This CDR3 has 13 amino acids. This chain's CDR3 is CASSRVAQETQYF. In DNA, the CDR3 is TGTGCCAGCAGCAGGGTGGCCCAAGAGACCCAGTACTTC.